This record covers a single TCR beta chain. Its antigen is unidentified. Reverse transcription of extracted RNA yielded cDNA, which provided the sequencing template. Sequenced by immunoSEQ multiplex PCR; TCRdb stores in-frame clones only, minus some. This sample carries about 180,000 clones, 59% of them seen once, and the ten largest clones take roughly 14%. This record belongs to a study of CD8+ T cells in alopecia areata. As for the study in general: The study gave treated patients oral tofacitinib at 5 to 10 mg twice daily. General study points: Scalp repertoires also include resident alphabeta T cells from normal skin. Affected lesional scalp, above all in alopecia totalis/universalis, was more clonal than normal scalp.

CDR1 and CDR2 from the germline V gene are MNHNS and SASEGT. V shed 5 bases, J shed 7 bases, and the junction held 7 bases outside the gene matches. CDR3 length: 14 residues. The source is a human donor with alopecia areata. Sequencing used CD4+ T cells sorted from blood, obtained at week 0. This chain links TRBV6-1 with TRBJ2-2; 7 bases align to TRBD1. This CDR3 reads CASSKQGLSGELFF. The CDR3 region has the DNA TGTGCCAGCAGTAAACAGGGGCTGAGCGGGGAGCTGTTTTTT.